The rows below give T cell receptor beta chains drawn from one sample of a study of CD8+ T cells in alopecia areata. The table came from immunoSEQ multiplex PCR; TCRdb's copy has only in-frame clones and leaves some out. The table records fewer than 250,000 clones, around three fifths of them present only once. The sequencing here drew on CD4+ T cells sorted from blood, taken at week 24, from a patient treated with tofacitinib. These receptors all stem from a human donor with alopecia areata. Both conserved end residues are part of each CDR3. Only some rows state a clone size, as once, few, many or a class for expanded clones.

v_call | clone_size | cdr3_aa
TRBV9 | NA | CASSVLVNTGELFF
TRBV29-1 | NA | CSVTLEGSEQYF
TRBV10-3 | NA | CAISRLAGEETQYF
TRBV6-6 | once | CASSYTPGSDTQYF
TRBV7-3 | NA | CASSPTVGTSTDTQYF
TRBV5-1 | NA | CASSLGEVIAKNIQYF
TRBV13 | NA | CASRPTGESKQYF
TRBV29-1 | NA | CSVEQGHTEAFF
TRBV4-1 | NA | CASSFQVGSSYNEQFF
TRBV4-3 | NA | CASSQGGGSETQYF
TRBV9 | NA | CASRGGGQETQYF
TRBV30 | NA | CAWSTGSGNTIYF
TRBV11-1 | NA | CASSLGTVSGNTIYF
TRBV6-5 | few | CASTPGPKGGYTF
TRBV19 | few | CASSIDWFRGDSQHF
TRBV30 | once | CAWSVEAPNTEAFF
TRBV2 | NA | CATSQTGTTEAFF
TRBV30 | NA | CAWTLRGNTEAFF
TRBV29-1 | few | CSPEGANTEAFF
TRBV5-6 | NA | CASKAPGVHEQYF
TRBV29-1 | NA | CSVEDRTGIGGYTF
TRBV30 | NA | CAWSVRQGAFSGANVLTF
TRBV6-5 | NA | CASSSSGARNEKLFF
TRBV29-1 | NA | CSVRTLQGGEGYTF
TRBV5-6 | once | CASSLAGPRIQETQYF
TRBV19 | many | CASSMDRGQPQHF
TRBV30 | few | CAWSALGGPYGYTF
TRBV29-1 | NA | CSGEGLSYEQYF
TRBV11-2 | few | CASSSLTGGNYGYTF
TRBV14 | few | CASSQVRGAEQFF
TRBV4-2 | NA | CASSPDGKNSPLHF
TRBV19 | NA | CASSTTGTGRNTEAFF
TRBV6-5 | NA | CASSYLGGAYEQYF
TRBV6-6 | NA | CASRYDRDRDYEQYF
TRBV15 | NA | CATSRDRGQTLAKNIQYF
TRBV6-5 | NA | CASSFDGSGANVLTF
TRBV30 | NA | CAWSVNTEAFF
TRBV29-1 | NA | CSVIGAAYGYTF
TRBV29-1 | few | CSALQGTVQYF
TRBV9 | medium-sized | CASSVAALAGSTDTQYF
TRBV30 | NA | CAWTPGQPFNYGYTF
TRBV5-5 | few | CASSSKPGQGPDTQYF
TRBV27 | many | CASSSWTGGDTEAFF
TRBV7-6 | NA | CASSTQQAGAKGTQYF
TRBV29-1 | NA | CSVDPLAGPYNEQFF
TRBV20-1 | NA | CSARQNYGYTF
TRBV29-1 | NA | CSARDTNNSPLHF
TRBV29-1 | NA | CTVDGYTF
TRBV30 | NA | CAWSVGTPRDSNQPQHF
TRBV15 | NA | CATSRELRNTGELFF